What follows is one TCR beta chain and its context. No antigen is known for it. The CDR3 contains 15 residues. Germline CDR1 and CDR2: SQVTM and ANQGSEA. Trimming cost V 7 bases and J 3 bases; bases outside gene matches: 9. Isolation of CD4+ and CD8+ T cells from PBMCs was achieved by sorting. These data originate in a study of CD8+ T cells in alopecia areata. Overall study findings and caveats: Scalp samples also yield sequences of resident alphabeta T cells from normal skin.

Extraction and reverse transcription of RNA yielded cDNA as the sequencing template. Assay used: immunoSEQ multiplex PCR; TCRdb lists only in-frame clones, some missing. The sample lists about 120,000 clones, roughly two fifths occurring once. The material sequenced was CD4+ T cells sorted from blood. The source of this sequence is a human donor with alopecia areata. The chain has TRBV29-1 and TRBJ2-1; 10 nucleotides align to TRBD1. CDR3 sequence: CSAGRWTGGYNEQFF. CDR3 in DNA: TGCAGCGCCGGCAGGTGGACAGGGGGCTACAATGAGCAGTTCTTC.